The 12 T cell receptor beta chains given below trace back to one sample, sequenced in a study of a mutant IDH1 vaccine in newly diagnosed glioma. Their target antigens are unknown. Measured with immunoSEQ multiplex PCR; TCRdb has only the in-frame clones, and not every one. Among 75,000 to 80,000 clones listed, around nine tenths were seen once. Time point given: week 5, during vaccination. Doses of 300 ug of mutant IDH1 20-mer peptide were given with topical imiquimod. Sequences were derived from PBMCs, sampled from a glioma patient whose treatment included an IDH1 peptide vaccine. These receptors came from a woman aged 50 to 60 with glioma.

The chain recombines TRBV5-6 with TRBJ1-4, with 7 bases aligning to TRBD1. CDR3 size: 15 residues. The germline V gene has CDR1 SGHDT and CDR2 YYEEEE. The junction had 10 bases not matched to a gene; V was cut back by 4 bases and J by 7 bases. DNA for the CDR3: TGTGCCAGCAGCGTAAACAGGGCAGGGGGTGAAAAACTGTTTTTT. Translated, it gives CASSVNRAGGEKLFF.

This clone appeared a single time. The chain employs TRBV28 and TRBJ2-7; 9 nucleotides line up with TRBD1. CDR1 is MDHEN and CDR2 is SYDVKM in the germline V gene. The CDR3 has 15 residues. The V and J ends lost 4 bases and 1 base, in that order; junction bases with no gene match: 5. The CDR3 region is CASSSPGQGSYEQYF. The DNA for the CDR3 is TGTGCCAGCAGTTCGCCGGGACAGGGTTCCTACGAGCAGTACTTC.

The gene calls are TRBV14 and TRBJ1-6; 7 bases align to TRBD1. Germline loops: CDR1 SGHDN, CDR2 FVKESK. The CDR3 contains 15 residues. The junction had 3 bases not matched to a gene; V was cut back by 4 bases and J by 3 bases. The CDR3 is CASSRGTVYNSPLHF. In nucleotides, the CDR3 is TGTGCCAGCAGCCGTGGGACAGTCTATAATTCACCCCTCCACTTT. The full variable domain, rest sourced from reference TRBV14 and TRBJ1-6, is EAGVTQFPSHSVIEKGQTVTLRCDPISGHDNLYWYRRVMGKEIKFLLHFVKESKQDESGMPNNRFLAERTGGTYSTLKVQPAELEDSGVYFCASSRGTVYNSPLHFGNGTRLTVT.

The V and J genes are TRBV27 and TRBJ2-4; 10 positions match TRBD1. Losses at the gene ends were 5 bases for V and 0 bases for J; bases not matched to a gene: 4. Germline V lookup: CDR1 MNHEY, CDR2 SMNVEV (reference sequence). This CDR3 is built from 16 residues. The CDR3 sequence: CASSTGQGLAKNIQYF. CDR3 bases: TGTGCCAGCAGTACGGGACAGGGGTTAGCCAAAAACATTCAGTACTTC.

The rearrangement uses TRBV6-1 and TRBJ2-3; 9 nucleotides match TRBD2. V dropped 11 bases and J dropped 3; count of bases not matched to a gene: 9. This CDR3 is built from 14 residues. Germline V CDR1 and CDR2: MNHNS, SASEGT. CDR3 region: CAGGGGRGTDTQYF. CDR3 sequence (DNA): TGTGCCGGTGGGGGCGGGAGGGGGACAGATACGCAGTATTTT.

The chain is built from TRBV7-8 and TRBJ1-2, with 8 bases that match TRBD1. From germline, CDR1 is SGHVS and CDR2 FQNEAQ. This CDR3 region has 13 residues. J was trimmed by 4 bases and V by 5 bases; bases with no gene match: 3. In nucleotides, the CDR3 is TGTGCCAGCAGCCCCGACAGGGGCTATGGCTACACCTTC. Translating it yields CASSPDRGYGYTF. The whole variable domain, filled in from reference TRBV7-8 and TRBJ1-2, reads GAGVSQSPRYKVAKRGQDVALRCDPISGHVSLFWYQQALGQGPEFLTYFQNEAQLDKSGLPSDRFFAERPEGSVSTLKIQRTQQEDSAVYLCASSPDRGYGYTFGSGTRLTVV.

This chain joins TRBV4-1 and TRBJ1-6; TRBD1 matches at 9 bases. Germline CDR1 reads MGHRA; CDR2 reads YSYEKL. The length of the CDR3 is 16 residues. V gave up 4 bases and J gave up 7 bases; unmatched junction bases: 8. CDR3 nucleotides: TGCGCCAGCAGCCCTGAGACAGGGGGACGGAATTCACCCCTCCACTTT. Translating gives CASSPETGGRNSPLHF.

The chain uses TRBV27 and TRBJ2-3; either TRBD1 or TRBD2 may fit D (7 bases each). The CDR3 extends over 18 amino acids. Looked up from germline, CDR1 is MNHEY and CDR2 is SMNVEV (reference sequence). V lost 1 base to trimming and J lost 6 bases, with 23 bases between them. For the CDR3, the DNA is TGTGCCAGCAGTTTATTTAGGCGGGGAACAGGGGAGGGGGATACGCAGTATTTT. It codes for CASSLFRRGTGEGDTQYF.

This chain connects TRBV11-2 to TRBJ2-1; 8 nucleotides line up with TRBD2. The CDR3 runs to 18 residues. Germline lookup yields CDR1 SGHAT and CDR2 FQNNGV. Trimming cost V 1 base and J 6 bases; bases outside gene matches: 14. The CDR3 DNA is TGTGCCAGCAGCTTAGTGAGCCCCATAGCGGGGCCCGGCAATGAGCAGTTCTTC. It codes for CASSLVSPIAGPGNEQFF.

The chain recombines TRBV21-1 with TRBJ1-2; TRBD1 is taken as the D call from the table, unchecked against the DNA. TRBV21-1 is labeled a pseudogene. The CDR3 consists of 13 residues. The CDR3 DNA reads TGTGCCAGCAGCGCCGCAGGGAACTATGGCTACACCTTC. This translates into CASSAAGNYGYTF.

The chain recombines TRBV6-5 with TRBJ1-1; no clear D gene. The CDR3 has 15 amino acids. Germline V gene sequence: CDR1 MNHEY, CDR2 SVGAGI. V lost 5 bases to trimming and J lost 0 bases, with 13 bases between them. The CDR3 protein is CASSPTTVMNTEAFF. The DNA of the CDR3 is TGTGCCAGCAGTCCCACGACGGTGATGAACACTGAAGCTTTCTTT.

V gene TRBV4-2 combines with J gene TRBJ2-3; D is perhaps TRBD2 (7 bases). Germline values: CDR1 LGHNA, CDR2 YNFKEQ. V dropped 1 base and J dropped 6 bases, with 17 bases sitting between them. The CDR3 is 16 residues long. The CDR3 DNA reads TGTGCCAGCAGCCAAGTGGGGGGGGGCCCCGCGGATACGCAGTATTTT. This gives the protein CASSQVGGGPADTQYF.